This T cell receptor (beta chain) appears in the sequencing data of a study of shared clonotypes between healthy human individuals. Study observations and caveats: Clonotypes shared by all four sorted-subset donors had higher generation probabilities than non-shared clonotypes. It was only blood that was sampled, and tissue repertoires likely differ.

Germline V gene data show CDR1 as SEHNR and CDR2 as FQNEAQ (reference sequence). The CDR3 loop spans 14 amino acids. V dropped 5 bases and J dropped 0; count of bases not matched to a gene: 2. Here immunoSEQ multiplex PCR was the method, and the copy in TCRdb shows in-frame clones only, minus some. The sample holds roughly 1,000,000 clones; around three quarters are singletons and the top ten take under 0.6%. Concerning this clone itself: What it recognizes is unknown. This CDR3 is also generated by other DNA sequences in the sample.

There were only Caucasian adults among the donors, and all lived in Nashville, Tennessee. Material: memory CD4+ T cells from PBMCs. Subset indicated: CD45RA-negative fraction. V is TRBV7-9 and J is TRBJ2-7; 9 nucleotides agree with TRBD1. This receptor was taken from a man between 18 and 35 years old in good health. Some clones in this sample may be carry-over from other donors' samples. CDR3 coding DNA: TGTGCCAGCAGCGTGGACAGGGGCTCCTACGAGCAGTACTTC. Translation gives CASSVDRGSYEQYF.